These 10 T cell receptor beta chains came from one sample sequenced in a study of regulatory T cells in long-lasting Graves disease. Investigators prepared the TCR beta libraries by applying iRepertoire HTBI primers and Arm-PCR of CDR3 regions. TCRdb ran MiXCR on the multiplex PCR reads and lists one entry per CDR3 protein. The profile shows 680,000 or so distinct CDR3 sequences, around 17% of them singletons. Time point defined: newly diagnosed GD, antithyroid drugs for less than 3 months. PBMC RNA served as the TCR library source. The same specimen was also included in a second study, on T cells in Graves' hyperthyroidism and ophthalmopathy.

The input for sequencing was peripheral blood mononuclear cells (PBMCs), taken at new diagnosis, from a patient treated with antithyroid drugs. These receptors were obtained from a woman in her 30s with Graves disease.

This clonotype was detected only a few times. This sequence joins TRBV30 and TRBJ1-5; D is unresolved. The CDR3 is 14 amino acids. V dropped 2 bases and J dropped 8 bases, with 16 bases sitting between them. Germline V CDR1 and CDR2: GTSNPN, SVGIG (reference sequence). CDR3 DNA sequence: TGTGCCTGGAGTCCATGGACTTTTAATGAGCCCCAGCATTTT. It translates to CAWSPWTFNEPQHF.

This clonotype was seen at least ten times. V and J are TRBV12-3 or TRBV12-4 and TRBJ2-1; TRBD1 matches 12 bases. After removal of 5 bases from V and 7 bases from J, the junction contained 6 bases not matched to a gene. The CDR3 sequence is 15 residues long. As DNA, the CDR3 is TGTGCCAGCAGTACCGGGACAGGGGGCCCGAATGAGCAGTTCTTC. Amino acid sequence: CASSTGTGGPNEQFF.

The chain has TRBV6-1 and TRBJ1-1, with TRBD1 identical over 7 bases. From germline, CDR1 is MNHNS and CDR2 SASEGT. V gave up 6 bases and J gave up 0 bases; unmatched junction bases: 10. This CDR3 comprises 16 residues. The CDR3 DNA reads TGTGCCAGCAGAGCCCCGGGACAGAGATTGAACACTGAAGCTTTCTTT. Translated: CASRAPGQRLNTEAFF.

The CDR3 reads CASSSDPREQYF. In DNA form, the CDR3 reads TGTGCCAGCAGTTCTGACCCCCGGGAGCAGTACTTC. The chain employs TRBV6-2 or TRBV6-3 and TRBJ2-7; D is ambiguous. This CDR3 contains 12 residues. Trimming cost V 4 bases and J 7 bases, with 11 bases left between them. Germline V lookup: CDR1 MNHEY, CDR2 SVGEGT.

Many counts were recorded for this clonotype. The chain employs TRBV28 and TRBJ2-5; D tentatively reads TRBD1 or TRBD2 (7 bases each). Germline V gives CDR1 MDHEN, CDR2 SYDVKM. V gave up 6 bases and J gave up 1 base, with 15 bases separating them. The CDR3 spans 15 residues. CDR3 residues: CASRNQGGSQETQYF. DNA for the CDR3: TGTGCCAGCAGGAATCAGGGGGGGAGCCAAGAGACCCAGTACTTC. The full variable domain, rest sourced from reference TRBV28 and TRBJ2-5, is DVKVTQSSRYLVKRTGEKVFLECVQDMDHENMFWYRQDPGLGLRLIYFSYDVKMKEKGDIPEGYSVSREKKERFSLILESASTNQTSMYLCASRNQGGSQETQYFGPGTRLLVL.

The chain recombines TRBV4-1 with TRBJ2-7; tentative D call: TRBD1 (6 bases). Germline CDR1 is MGHRA and CDR2 is YSYEKL. V was shortened by 5 bases and J by 0 bases, with 23 bases between the two germline ends. This CDR3 comprises 18 residues. CDR3 sequence: CASSGIGTSDSSSYEQYF. In DNA, the CDR3 is TGCGCCAGCAGCGGCATTGGGACATCGGATTCTAGCTCCTACGAGCAGTACTTC.

This clonotype was detected a few times. The chain recombines TRBV27 with TRBJ1-6, with 7 bases fitting TRBD1. V lost 5 bases, J lost 7 bases, and 14 bases stayed unmatched. Germline CDR1 reads MNHEY; CDR2 reads SMNVEV (reference sequence). The length of the CDR3 is 17 residues. The CDR3 is CASSLKPPGGGNSPLHF. DNA of the CDR3: TGTGCCAGCAGTCTAAAACCCCCAGGGGGAGGAAATTCACCCCTCCACTTT.

This clonotype has a count of ten or more. The chain employs TRBV2 and TRBJ2-6; D ambiguous. The CDR3 contains 20 residues. Trimming pared 0 bases from V and 0 bases from J, leaving 18 bases between. Germline CDR1 reads SNHLY; CDR2 reads FYNNEI. The CDR3 loop reads CASSEALRGRTDSGANVLTF. In DNA form, the CDR3 reads TGTGCCAGCAGTGAAGCGCTTCGCGGCAGAACTGACTCTGGGGCCAACGTCCTGACTTTC. The whole variable domain, filled in from reference TRBV2 and TRBJ2-6, reads EPEVTQTPSHQVTQMGQEVILRCVPISNHLYFYWYRQILGQKVEFLVSFYNNEISEKSEIFDDQFSVERPDGSNFTLKIRSTKLEDSAMYFCASSEALRGRTDSGANVLTFGAGSRLTVL.

This clonotype was seen at least ten times. This chain connects TRBV19 to TRBJ2-5; no definite D call. Germline loops: CDR1 LNHDA, CDR2 SQIVND (reference sequence). V shed 3 bases and J shed 5 bases, with 16 bases lying between them. The CDR3 has 15 residues. CDR3 residues: CASSIRRGSRETQYF. Here the CDR3 DNA reads TGTGCCAGTAGTATCCGGAGAGGTAGTCGTGAGACCCAGTACTTC.

This clonotype appeared many times. The chain employs TRBV24-1 and TRBJ1-4; no clear D. CDR1 is KGHDR and CDR2 is SFDVKD in the germline V gene. The CDR3 sequence is 15 residues long. The V and J ends lost 3 bases and 8 bases respectively, with 15 bases between them. CDR3 in DNA: TGTGCCACCAGTGATCCGAGGCAGGTTGGCGAAAAACTGTTTTTT. It yields the protein CATSDPRQVGEKLFF.